One sample yielded the 2 T cell receptor beta chains listed below, sequenced in a study of a mutant IDH1 vaccine in newly diagnosed glioma. These receptors are not linked to any known antigen. Regarding time point: week 5, during vaccination. Vaccinated patients received 300 ug of mutant IDH1 20-mer peptide per dose, with topical imiquimod. Here immunoSEQ multiplex PCR was the method, and the copy in TCRdb shows in-frame clones only, minus some. Of over 45,000 clones in the sample, around 80% are singletons; the top ten hold 6.5% to 9%. The sample consisted of PBMCs, taken from a glioma patient whose treatment included an IDH1 peptide vaccine. The receptors were sampled from a woman between 45 and 60 years old with glioma.

This sequence joins TRBV7-2 and TRBJ1-5, with D uncertain. The V and J ends lost 2 bases and 5 bases respectively, with 10 bases between them. Germline-derived CDR1 and CDR2 are SGHTA and FQGNSA. CDR3 length equals 14 residues. CDR3 residues: CASSLNPAYQPQHF. Written as DNA, the CDR3 is TGTGCCAGCAGCTTAAACCCCGCGTATCAGCCCCAGCATTTT.

The gene calls are TRBV5-1 and TRBJ1-1; D ambiguous. This CDR3 is 14 amino acids long. Trimming took off 7 bases at V and 0 bases at J, with 13 bases between the two ends. Looked up from germline, CDR1 is SGHRS and CDR2 is YFSETQ. In DNA form, the CDR3 reads TGCGCCAGCCTCTTGAATGCCATGAACACTGAAGCTTTCTTT. Amino acid sequence: CASLLNAMNTEAFF.